What follows describes a single TCR beta chain. Its antigen is still unknown. Germline assignment: CDR1 KGHSH and CDR2 LQKENI. V gave up 2 bases and J gave up 3 bases; unmatched junction bases: 7. This CDR3 comprises 16 residues. The source of the sample is a study of blood T cells in healthy people across ages. Study-wide points: Possibly, changes in expanded clonotypes were confounded because donor CMV status was unknown.

Primers used in a second PCR of about 6 to 11 cycles were a sample-barcoded 5' primer and a J-beta primer mix. TCRdb used MiXCR to reprocess the 5' RACE reads, holding one entry per CDR3 protein. This table has 660,000 or so distinct CDR3 sequences, 58% appearing once. The gene calls are TRBV18 and TRBJ1-1; 9 bases line up with TRBD1. This clonotype was sampled from a man aged 60 to 75 in good health. The sample taken for sequencing was blood. This CDR3 reads CASSPGFRQGDTEAFF. CDR3 in DNA: TGTGCCAGCTCACCAGGGTTCCGACAGGGGGACACTGAAGCTTTCTTT.